The rows below give T cell receptor beta chains drawn from one sample of a study of blood T cell repertoires in COVID-19. TCRdb keeps only in-frame clones here, not all; method: immunoSEQ multiplex PCR. The repertoire has 150,000 to 200,000 clones, 80% to 90% of them found once; the top ten carry about 9.6%. The sample taken for sequencing was peripheral blood. Receptor source: a man aged 50-60 years with active or convalescent COVID-19. The CDR3 runs from the conserved cysteine through the conserved F or W. D genes are given only for firm matches. The size of a clone is reported for some rows only, either as once, few or many, or as a class for expanded clones.

v_call: TRBV5-1
d_call: NA
j_call: TRBJ2-1
clone_size: NA
cdr3_aa: CASSVVLDSSYNEQFF
cdr3_nt: TGCGCCAGCAGCGTCGTGTTAGATTCCTCCTACAATGAGCAGTTCTTC

v_call: TRBV9
d_call: NA
j_call: TRBJ2-3
clone_size: many
cdr3_aa: CASSGEGLSTDTQYF
cdr3_nt: TGTGCCAGCAGCGGAGAGGGCTTAAGCACAGATACGCAGTATTTT

v_call: TRBV5-1
d_call: NA
j_call: TRBJ2-3
clone_size: NA
cdr3_aa: CASSSSGPDTQYF
cdr3_nt: TGCGCCAGCAGCTCCTCGGGTCCAGATACGCAGTATTTT

v_call: TRBV27
d_call: TRBD1
j_call: TRBJ2-1
clone_size: few
cdr3_aa: CASSPTGGNEQFF
cdr3_nt: TGTGCCAGCAGTCCAACAGGGGGGAATGAGCAGTTCTTC

v_call: TRBV11-3
d_call: TRBD1
j_call: TRBJ1-1
clone_size: NA
cdr3_aa: CASSRTGNTEAFF
cdr3_nt: TGTGCCAGCAGTCGGACAGGGAACACTGAAGCTTTCTTT

v_call: TRBV10-3
d_call: NA
j_call: TRBJ2-2
clone_size: NA
cdr3_aa: CAIKISGLNTGELFF
cdr3_nt: TGTGCCATTAAGATTAGCGGACTGAACACCGGGGAGCTGTTTTTT

v_call: TRBV2
d_call: NA
j_call: TRBJ1-3
clone_size: NA
cdr3_aa: CASSEQGSGNTIYF
cdr3_nt: TGTGCCAGCAGTGAACAGGGCTCTGGAAACACCATATATTTT

v_call: TRBV28
d_call: NA
j_call: TRBJ2-1
clone_size: once
cdr3_aa: CASSLEGYEQFF
cdr3_nt: TGTGCCAGCAGTTTGGAGGGTTATGAGCAGTTCTTC

v_call: TRBV3-1/TRBV3-2
d_call: TRBD1
j_call: TRBJ1-1
clone_size: NA
cdr3_aa: CASSTTGGTEAFF
cdr3_nt: TGTGCCAGCAGCACGACAGGGGGCACTGAAGCTTTCTTT

v_call: TRBV29-1
d_call: NA
j_call: TRBJ2-7
clone_size: NA
cdr3_aa: CSVDSAGYEQYF
cdr3_nt: TGCAGCGTTGATTCAGCGGGCTACGAGCAGTACTTC

v_call: TRBV2
d_call: TRBD1
j_call: TRBJ2-5
clone_size: NA
cdr3_aa: CASSGTGQETQYF
cdr3_nt: TGTGCCAGCAGTGGGACAGGACAAGAGACCCAGTACTTC

v_call: TRBV7-9
d_call: NA
j_call: TRBJ1-3
clone_size: NA
cdr3_aa: CASSLGGAGNTIYF
cdr3_nt: TGTGCCAGCAGCTTAGGGGGGGCTGGAAACACCATATATTTT

v_call: TRBV9
d_call: NA
j_call: TRBJ2-2
clone_size: NA
cdr3_aa: CASSPPGVGTGELFF
cdr3_nt: TGTGCCAGCAGCCCCCCCGGGGTTGGTACCGGGGAGCTGTTTTTT

v_call: TRBV7-7
d_call: NA
j_call: TRBJ2-5
clone_size: NA
cdr3_aa: CASSSRGGQQETQYF
cdr3_nt: TGTGCCAGCAGCTCAAGAGGCGGACAGCAAGAGACCCAGTACTTC

v_call: TRBV6-5
d_call: NA
j_call: TRBJ1-2
clone_size: few
cdr3_aa: CASSLLAGGSYGYTF
cdr3_nt: TGTGCCAGCAGCCTCCTAGCGGGGGGAAGTTATGGCTACACCTTC

v_call: TRBV10-3
d_call: NA
j_call: TRBJ1-1
clone_size: NA
cdr3_aa: CAISETNTEAFF
cdr3_nt: TGTGCCATCAGTGAGACAAACACTGAAGCTTTCTTT

v_call: TRBV7-3
d_call: TRBD1
j_call: TRBJ1-1
clone_size: NA
cdr3_aa: CASRGQGNTEAFF
cdr3_nt: TGTGCCAGCCGGGGACAGGGGAACACTGAAGCTTTCTTT

v_call: TRBV5-1
d_call: NA
j_call: TRBJ1-3
clone_size: NA
cdr3_aa: CASSWESGAGNTIYF
cdr3_nt: TGCGCCAGCAGCTGGGAATCGGGAGCGGGAAACACCATATATTTT

v_call: TRBV6-5
d_call: NA
j_call: TRBJ1-5
clone_size: once
cdr3_aa: CASSYERRQPQHF
cdr3_nt: TGTGCCAGCAGTTACGAGAGGAGGCAGCCCCAGCATTTT

v_call: TRBV9
d_call: NA
j_call: TRBJ2-1
clone_size: NA
cdr3_aa: CASSAGTSSFYNEQFF
cdr3_nt: TGTGCCAGCAGCGCTGGGACTTCTTCCTTTTACAATGAGCAGTTCTTC

v_call: TRBV28
d_call: TRBD1
j_call: TRBJ2-7
clone_size: NA
cdr3_aa: CASKRDRDFYEQYF
cdr3_nt: TGTGCCAGCAAGAGGGACAGGGATTTCTACGAGCAGTACTTC

v_call: TRBV11-3
d_call: NA
j_call: TRBJ2-1
clone_size: NA
cdr3_aa: CASSLDPGLNNEQFF
cdr3_nt: TGTGCCAGCAGCTTAGATCCAGGACTAAACAATGAGCAGTTCTTC

v_call: TRBV6-5
d_call: NA
j_call: TRBJ1-2
clone_size: NA
cdr3_aa: CASSRTANYGYTF
cdr3_nt: TGTGCCAGCAGTAGGACAGCGAATTATGGCTACACCTTC

v_call: TRBV4-2
d_call: TRBD1
j_call: TRBJ1-1
clone_size: NA
cdr3_aa: CASSQGTGGNTEAFF
cdr3_nt: TGTGCCAGCAGCCAGGGTACAGGGGGCAACACTGAAGCTTTCTTT

v_call: TRBV2
d_call: NA
j_call: TRBJ1-1
clone_size: NA
cdr3_aa: CASIVPGRNTEAFF
cdr3_nt: TGTGCCAGCATTGTCCCAGGGCGGAACACTGAAGCTTTCTTT

v_call: TRBV15
d_call: TRBD1
j_call: TRBJ2-3
clone_size: NA
cdr3_aa: CATSRKGTGQGARYTQYF
cdr3_nt: TGTGCCACCAGCAGAAAAGGGACGGGACAGGGGGCGAGGTATACGCAGTATTTT

v_call: TRBV29-1
d_call: TRBD1
j_call: TRBJ2-1
clone_size: NA
cdr3_aa: CSVASGTDYNEQFF
cdr3_nt: TGCAGCGTTGCCTCCGGGACAGATTACAATGAGCAGTTCTTC

v_call: TRBV28
d_call: TRBD1
j_call: TRBJ1-6
clone_size: few
cdr3_aa: CASSPPRTGDNSPLHF
cdr3_nt: TGTGCCAGCAGTCCCCCCAGGACAGGGGATAATTCACCCCTCCACTTT

v_call: TRBV28
d_call: NA
j_call: TRBJ1-6
clone_size: NA
cdr3_aa: CASRAGGWGSPLHF
cdr3_nt: TGTGCCAGCAGAGCCGGGGGGTGGGGTTCACCCCTCCACTTT

v_call: TRBV14
d_call: NA
j_call: TRBJ1-1
clone_size: once
cdr3_aa: CASSVTLNTEAFF
cdr3_nt: TGTGCCAGCAGCGTGACACTGAACACTGAAGCTTTCTTT

v_call: TRBV25-1
d_call: NA
j_call: TRBJ2-2
clone_size: NA
cdr3_aa: CASSNRVPANTGELFF
cdr3_nt: TGTGCCAGCAGCAACAGGGTTCCTGCGAACACCGGGGAGCTGTTTTTT

v_call: TRBV11-2
d_call: NA
j_call: TRBJ2-7
clone_size: few
cdr3_aa: CASSLAGSLYEQYF
cdr3_nt: TGTGCCAGCAGCTTAGCCGGGAGTTTGTACGAGCAGTACTTC

v_call: TRBV3-1/TRBV3-2
d_call: NA
j_call: TRBJ1-5
clone_size: NA
cdr3_aa: CASSLGLSSNQPQHF
cdr3_nt: TGTGCCAGCAGCCTGGGACTGAGCAGCAATCAGCCCCAGCATTTT

v_call: TRBV29-1
d_call: TRBD1
j_call: TRBJ2-7
clone_size: few
cdr3_aa: CSVSSGQGYYNEQYF
cdr3_nt: TGCAGCGTTTCATCGGGACAGGGCTATTACAACGAGCAGTACTTC

v_call: TRBV12-3/TRBV12-4
d_call: NA
j_call: TRBJ2-1
clone_size: NA
cdr3_aa: CASSFNEGGEQFF
cdr3_nt: TGTGCCAGCAGTTTCAACGAGGGGGGGGAGCAGTTCTTC

v_call: TRBV7-9
d_call: TRBD2
j_call: TRBJ2-7
clone_size: NA
cdr3_aa: CASRLAGGPTYEQYF
cdr3_nt: TGTGCCAGCAGACTAGCGGGAGGACCTACCTACGAGCAGTACTTC

v_call: TRBV28
d_call: NA
j_call: TRBJ2-2
clone_size: NA
cdr3_aa: CASSSTDLSLNAGELFF
cdr3_nt: TGTGCCAGCAGTTCTACCGATCTTAGTTTGAATGCCGGGGAGCTGTTTTTT

v_call: TRBV7-2
d_call: NA
j_call: TRBJ1-5
clone_size: once
cdr3_aa: CASSLAPDQPQHF
cdr3_nt: TGTGCCAGCAGCTTAGCCCCGGATCAGCCCCAGCATTTT

v_call: TRBV7-2
d_call: TRBD2
j_call: TRBJ2-7
clone_size: NA
cdr3_aa: CASSQGDTSGVIEQYF
cdr3_nt: TGTGCCAGCAGCCAGGGGGATACTAGCGGGGTAATCGAGCAGTACTTC

v_call: TRBV12-5
d_call: TRBD1
j_call: TRBJ1-2
clone_size: NA
cdr3_aa: CASGLFPGGLLSYGYTF
cdr3_nt: TGTGCTAGTGGTTTGTTCCCAGGGGGCCTTTTGTCTTATGGCTACACCTTC

v_call: TRBV28
d_call: NA
j_call: TRBJ1-4
clone_size: NA
cdr3_aa: CASSNRATNEKLFF
cdr3_nt: TGTGCCAGCAGTAATCGCGCAACTAATGAAAAACTGTTTTTT

v_call: TRBV5-1
d_call: NA
j_call: TRBJ1-2
clone_size: once
cdr3_aa: CASSPRDIYGYTF
cdr3_nt: TGCGCCAGCAGCCCTCGGGACATTTATGGCTACACCTTC

v_call: TRBV19
d_call: TRBD1
j_call: TRBJ1-6
clone_size: NA
cdr3_aa: CASSSAAEGAIPLHF
cdr3_nt: TGTGCCAGTAGTTCGGCAGCTGAGGGGGCCATTCCCCTCCACTTT

v_call: TRBV5-1
d_call: TRBD2
j_call: TRBJ2-1
clone_size: NA
cdr3_aa: CASSLGLAVYEQFF
cdr3_nt: TGCGCCAGCAGCTTGGGACTAGCTGTCTATGAGCAGTTCTTC

v_call: TRBV29-1
d_call: NA
j_call: TRBJ2-5
clone_size: NA
cdr3_aa: CSVGRGETQYF
cdr3_nt: TGCAGCGTTGGACGGGGGGAGACCCAGTACTTC

v_call: TRBV7-9
d_call: TRBD1
j_call: TRBJ1-5
clone_size: NA
cdr3_aa: CASSSVTGNQPQHF
cdr3_nt: TGTGCCAGCAGCTCGGTGACAGGGAATCAGCCCCAGCATTTT

v_call: TRBV2
d_call: NA
j_call: TRBJ2-1
clone_size: NA
cdr3_aa: CASSGAVAVNEQFF
cdr3_nt: TGTGCCAGCAGTGGAGCGGTAGCGGTTAATGAGCAGTTCTTC

v_call: TRBV6-5
d_call: NA
j_call: TRBJ2-4
clone_size: NA
cdr3_aa: CASTIYRENIQYF
cdr3_nt: TGTGCCAGCACCATATACAGGGAAAACATTCAGTACTTC

v_call: TRBV6-5
d_call: TRBD2
j_call: TRBJ2-3
clone_size: NA
cdr3_aa: CASSYSSGSGGDTQYF
cdr3_nt: TGTGCCAGCAGTTACTCCAGCGGGAGCGGGGGAGATACGCAGTATTTT

v_call: TRBV28
d_call: NA
j_call: TRBJ2-3
clone_size: NA
cdr3_aa: CASSLMLRFSDSVHGTDTQYF
cdr3_nt: TGTGCCAGCAGCCTAATGCTTCGCTTTTCGGACAGCGTTCATGGCACAGATACGCAGTATTTT

v_call: TRBV14
d_call: NA
j_call: TRBJ2-7
clone_size: NA
cdr3_aa: CASSLRSAGSYEQYF
cdr3_nt: TGTGCCAGCAGCCTCCGATCTGCCGGGTCCTACGAGCAGTACTTC

v_call: TRBV18
d_call: NA
j_call: TRBJ1-2
clone_size: NA
cdr3_aa: CASSYGQINYGYTF
cdr3_nt: TGTGCCAGCTCTTACGGACAGATAAACTATGGCTACACCTTC

v_call: TRBV24-1
d_call: NA
j_call: TRBJ2-1
clone_size: NA
cdr3_aa: CATSDTRTPYNEQFF
cdr3_nt: TGTGCCACCAGTGATACCAGAACCCCGTATAATGAGCAGTTCTTC

v_call: TRBV6-5
d_call: NA
j_call: TRBJ1-2
clone_size: few
cdr3_aa: CASRILGARDHGYTF
cdr3_nt: TGTGCCAGCAGAATCTTAGGGGCAAGAGATCATGGCTACACCTTC